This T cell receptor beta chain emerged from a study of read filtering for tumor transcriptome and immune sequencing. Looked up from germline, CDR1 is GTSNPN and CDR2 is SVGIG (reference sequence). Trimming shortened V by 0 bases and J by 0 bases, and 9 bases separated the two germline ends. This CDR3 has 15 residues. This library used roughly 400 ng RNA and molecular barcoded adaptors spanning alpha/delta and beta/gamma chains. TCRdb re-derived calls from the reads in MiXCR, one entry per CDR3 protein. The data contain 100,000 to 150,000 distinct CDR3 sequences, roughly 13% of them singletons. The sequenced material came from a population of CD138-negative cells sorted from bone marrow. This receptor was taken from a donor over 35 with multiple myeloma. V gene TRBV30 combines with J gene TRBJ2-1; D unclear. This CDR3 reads CAWSVKGISYNEQFF. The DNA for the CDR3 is TGTGCCTGGAGTGTAAAGGGTATCTCCTACAATGAGCAGTTCTTC.